This TCR beta chain stems from a study of control samples from healthy donors and cancer patients. J gave up 5 bases and V 1 base, and 7 bases lay outside the gene matches. CDR3 size: 16 residues. Germline values: CDR1 SGDLS, CDR2 YYNGEE. Profiled with immunoSEQ multiplex PCR; TCRdb holds only in-frame clones, not every one. The sample holds more than 75,000 clones, 70% to 90% seen once. The source is a woman in her sixties with head and neck cancer. Sequencing was done on a sample of PBMCs. V is TRBV9 and J is TRBJ2-5, with 11 bases identical to TRBD1. The DNA for the CDR3 is TGTGCCAGCAGCGTATTTGTCGGGACAGGGGGGGAGACCCAGTACTTC. It codes for CASSVFVGTGGETQYF.